This TCR beta chain came from a study of cytomegalovirus exposure and HLA in healthy donors. Whole-study findings and limits: It was assumed in the presence/absence analyses that sequencing depth was roughly uniform across donors. Both high specificity and high sensitivity reportedly marked the classifier's diagnosis of cytomegalovirus status. In a later analysis, DRB1 alleles had the most associated TCRs; HLA-C alleles the fewest.

The PCR made use of 60 Vbeta and 13 Jbeta primers. Some clones are missing from TCRdb's copy, which holds only in-frame ones; the method was immunoSEQ multiplex PCR. The sample holds some 150,000 clones, 82% seen once. On this clone itself: The antigen is undetermined.

Germline V lookup: CDR1 LGHNA, CDR2 YSLEER. The CDR3 sequence is 17 residues long. The sample consisted of PBMCs. The origin of this receptor is a woman aged 45-65 years in good health and CMV-seropositive. V gene TRBV4-3 combines with J gene TRBJ2-5; the D is unclear. The DNA end is a closer match to TRBJ2-7, so the J assignment may be wrong. CDR3 sequence reads: CASSQDPGSHPSYEQYF. Written as DNA, the CDR3 is TGCGCCAGCAGCCAAGATCCCGGGTCCCATCCCTCCTACGAGCAGTACTTC.